The 15 T cell receptor beta chains listed next were all sequenced from one sample in a study of blood T cell repertoires in COVID-19. Clones were read by immunoSEQ multiplex PCR, and TCRdb kept only the in-frame ones, dropping some. The repertoire holds a few hundred thousand clones, 88% seen once, with roughly 12% in the top ten. Material: peripheral blood. The origin of the receptors is a woman in her fifties or sixties with COVID-19, enrolled during active disease.

This sequence joins TRBV6-2 or TRBV6-3 and TRBJ1-1, with D perhaps matching TRBD1 (5 bases). The CDR3 runs to 13 residues. The germline gives CDR1 MNHEY, CDR2 SVGEGT. With 4 bases removed from V and 5 bases from J, the gap between germline ends came to 11 bases. CDR3 bases: TGTGCCAGCAGTTGGGGCGGGAGGACTGAAGCTTTCTTT. This sequence encodes CASSWGGRTEAFF.

This chain uses TRBV7-8 with TRBJ1-2; TRBD1 matches 7 bases. J was trimmed by 4 bases and V by 5 bases; bases with no gene match: 7. This CDR3 spans 14 amino acids. The germline gives CDR1 SGHVS, CDR2 FQNEAQ. In DNA form, the CDR3 reads TGTGCCAGCAGCCTCGCAGGGGGAGGCTATGGCTACACCTTC. This encodes CASSLAGGGYGYTF. Full variable domain (missing parts from reference TRBV7-8 and TRBJ1-2): GAGVSQSPRYKVAKRGQDVALRCDPISGHVSLFWYQQALGQGPEFLTYFQNEAQLDKSGLPSDRFFAERPEGSVSTLKIQRTQQEDSAVYLCASSLAGGGYGYTFGSGTRLTVV.

CDR3 protein: CASSIYGQGSAVTEKLFF. The CDR3 bases are TGTGCCAGTAGTATTTATGGACAGGGGTCGGCGGTGACTGAAAAACTGTTTTTT. The V and J genes are TRBV19 and TRBJ1-4; 9 positions match TRBD1. The germline V gene has CDR1 LNHDA and CDR2 SQIVND (reference sequence). Germline trimming cut 3 bases from V and 7 bases from J; bases unmatched to any gene: 15. The CDR3 totals 18 residues.

This chain uses TRBV5-6 with TRBJ2-7, with a weak D call TRBD1 (6 bases). V was cut by 7 bases and J by 0 bases, with 14 bases left in between. Germline V gene data show CDR1 as SGHDT and CDR2 as YYEEEE. This CDR3 spans 14 amino acids. CDR3 residues: CASGRQDNSYEQYF. As DNA, the CDR3 is TGTGCCAGCGGTAGACAGGATAACTCCTACGAGCAGTACTTC.

This clone was counted once. The chain is built from TRBV11-2 and TRBJ2-4; D might be TRBD2 (6 bases). CDR1 is SGHAT and CDR2 is FQNNGV in the germline V gene. CDR3 length: 15 amino acids. Trimming cost V 5 bases and J 6 bases, with 17 bases left between them. CDR3 region: CASSPLTGERNIQYF. The CDR3 DNA reads TGTGCCAGCAGCCCATTGACGGGAGAACGAAACATTCAGTACTTC.

The V gene is TRBV3-1 (or the pseudogene TRBV3-2), the J gene TRBJ1-2, with D perhaps TRBD1 (6 bases). The CDR3 is 12 residues long. CDR1 LGHDT and CDR2 YNNKEL come from the germline V gene (reference sequence). The V and J ends lost 5 bases and 6 bases respectively, with 10 bases between them. This CDR3 is CASSSRQDGYTF. As DNA, the CDR3 is TGTGCCAGCAGCTCCCGACAGGATGGCTACACCTTC.

The chain links TRBV5-4 to TRBJ2-7; no definite D call. The length of the CDR3 is 14 residues. V lost 2 bases, J lost 0 bases, and 9 bases lay in between. Germline V gene lookup returns CDR1 SGHNT and CDR2 YYREEE (reference sequence). CDR3 nucleotides: TGTGCCAGCAGCTTTGATAGGAGCTCCTACGAGCAGTACTTC. Protein sequence: CASSFDRSSYEQYF. The variable domain in full, with the rest retrieved from reference TRBV5-4 and TRBJ2-7, is ETGVTQSPTHLIKTRGQQVTLRCSSQSGHNTVSWYQQALGQGPQFIFQYYREEENGRGNFPPRFSGLQFPNYSSELNVNALELDDSALYLCASSFDRSSYEQYFGPGTRLTVT.

The chain recombines TRBV5-6 with TRBJ1-3, with D possibly TRBD1 on 6 matching bases. The CDR3 covers 14 residues. V dropped 4 bases and J dropped 4 bases, with 12 bases sitting between them. Germline V gene data show CDR1 as SGHDT and CDR2 as YYEEEE. The CDR3 spells CASSGGGDGNTIYF. CDR3 DNA: TGTGCCAGCAGCGGTGGGGGCGACGGAAACACCATATATTTT.

This chain uses TRBV15 with TRBJ1-2; 7 positions agree with TRBD1. This CDR3 is 17 amino acids long. Trimming cost V 5 bases and J 2 bases; bases outside gene matches: 14. The germline V gene has CDR1 LNHNV and CDR2 YYDKDF (reference sequence). CDR3 nucleotide sequence: TGTGCCACCAGCTACCCGGTCAGGGGGAGTCCCAACTATGGCTACACCTTC. Translation gives CATSYPVRGSPNYGYTF.

The chain employs TRBV6-1 and TRBJ1-2; D is possibly TRBD1 (6 bases). Trimming shortened V by 2 bases and J by 3 bases, and 13 bases separated the two germline ends. The CDR3 runs 15 residues. Germline lookup yields CDR1 MNHNS and CDR2 SASEGT. The CDR3 reads CASSEHRRTDYGYTF. The DNA for the CDR3 is TGTGCCAGCAGTGAACATAGACGGACAGACTATGGCTACACCTTC.

This rearrangement joins TRBV28 to TRBJ2-7; D remains unclear. Germline V gene lookup returns CDR1 MDHEN and CDR2 SYDVKM. The CDR3 spans 11 residues. Trimming removed 7 bases from V and 5 bases from J, with 9 bases in between. CDR3 loop: CASKETHEQYF. The CDR3 bases are TGTGCCAGCAAAGAAACTCACGAGCAGTACTTC.

This clone was observed a single time. The V call is TRBV25-1, the J call TRBJ2-5, with D possibly TRBD1 on 6 matching bases. Germline lookup yields CDR1 MGHDK and CDR2 SYGVNS. The CDR3 extends over 15 amino acids. V was trimmed by 3 bases and J by 5 bases, leaving 16 bases between them. The CDR3 is CASSELQGAGETQYF. As DNA, the CDR3 is TGTGCCAGCAGTGAGTTACAGGGTGCTGGGGAGACCCAGTACTTC.

The gene calls are TRBV6-5 and TRBJ1-5; a weak D match, TRBD1 (6 bases). Per the germline V gene, CDR1 is MNHEY and CDR2 is SVGAGI. V was pared by 8 bases and J by 7 bases, with 15 bases between. The CDR3 is 13 residues long. The CDR3 loop reads CASAPGRGQPQHF. The DNA of the CDR3 is TGTGCCAGCGCCCCCGGCAGGGGCCAGCCCCAGCATTTT.

This clone was found a few times. This sequence joins TRBV9 and TRBJ2-2; no reliable D call. This CDR3 has 14 residues. Trimming pared 4 bases from V and 0 bases from J, leaving 7 bases between. CDR1 is SGDLS and CDR2 is YYNGEE in the germline V gene. CDR3 protein: CASSTTTNTGELFF. In nucleotides, the CDR3 is TGTGCCAGCAGCACAACTACGAACACCGGGGAGCTGTTTTTT.

The V gene is TRBV19, the J gene TRBJ2-3, with 7 bases lining up with TRBD2. The germline CDR1 and CDR2 sequences are LNHDA and SQIVND (reference sequence). The V and J ends lost 3 bases and 2 bases, in that order; junction bases with no gene match: 5. The length of the CDR3 is 15 residues. The CDR3 coding sequence is TGTGCCAGTAGTATTGGGGGGGGGTACACAGATACGCAGTATTTT. Translation: CASSIGGGYTDTQYF.